The entry below gives a single TCR beta chain sequence along with its context. Its antigen target is currently unknown. Per-base quality was not reported, and no clone a single base away is much larger than it. The collaborating institutions used their own protocols to collect whole blood in K2EDTA tubes. Collaborator samples were shipped for TCRbeta analysis as frozen whole blood, isolated PBMCs, or DNA extracted from either sample type. This record comes from a study of blood T cell repertoires in COVID-19 (dated by TCRdb to between 2020 and 2021). As for the study more broadly: Collaborator samples came from the United States, Italy and Spain and covered acute and convalescent phases of COVID-19. The repertoires were made available in a free public database intended to serve as a resource for research on the immune response to SARS-CoV-2. Where available, HLA class I and class II types were taken from metadata supplied by the sample provider and were not determined by assay-based typing. Sample metadata almost always included a de-identified subject ID, COVID-19 status, age in years and sex. The material from the prospective study consisted of cDNA or gDNA derived from T cells, B-cell-depleted T cells, or PBMCs. The dataset comprised deeply sampled blood TCRbeta repertoires from subjects exposed to, actively infected with, or recovered from COVID-19. The samples were drawn from the first 160 participants of the ongoing ImmuneRACE study and from roughly 1,300 subjects provided by 6 global collaborators. Paper-wide results and their limitations: Clinical and demographic metadata were provided uncurated, with the amount varying by source and participant.

TCRbeta CDR3 regions were amplified from genomic DNA by means of the immunoSEQ Assay, a bias-controlled multiplex PCR. On the authors' methods: Nucleated cell counts per sample were estimated from amplification of reference gene primers within the assay. To quantify the absolute abundance of each unique TCRbeta CDR3 rearrangement, sequence reads were collapsed and filtered. Productive Simpson clonality was computed per sample as the square root of Simpson's diversity index over productive rearrangements. In TCRdb, the immuneACCESS table is reduced to in-frame sequences with V and J assigned. These tables do not hold every clone; where another copy was compared, an unresolved V gene accounts for under half, and the others remain unexplained. That table supplies the V and J calls and clone size; D and trimming were determined from the DNA. Here the sample has about 97,000 clones; approximately 86% occur a single time. In total, the top ten clones hold approximately 2.9% of the sample.

The sequence came from a man between 45 and 60 years old with active or convalescent COVID-19. The specimen was peripheral blood.

CDR3 protein: CASSLDSNNEKLFF. The nucleotides are TGCGCCAGCAGCTTGGACAGCAATAATGAAAAACTGTTTTTT. This receptor chain uses TRBV5-1 and TRBJ1-4; too little of a D gene remains to name it. CDR1 is given as SGHRS and CDR2 as YFSETQ, both from the germline V gene. Relative to germline, V is 0 bases shorter and J is 4 bases shorter, with 7 bases between their ends. The CDR3 spans 14 residues, from the cysteine through the phenylalanine. The retained sequence is limited to the CDR3, 42 bases, with the frame set at the first base.